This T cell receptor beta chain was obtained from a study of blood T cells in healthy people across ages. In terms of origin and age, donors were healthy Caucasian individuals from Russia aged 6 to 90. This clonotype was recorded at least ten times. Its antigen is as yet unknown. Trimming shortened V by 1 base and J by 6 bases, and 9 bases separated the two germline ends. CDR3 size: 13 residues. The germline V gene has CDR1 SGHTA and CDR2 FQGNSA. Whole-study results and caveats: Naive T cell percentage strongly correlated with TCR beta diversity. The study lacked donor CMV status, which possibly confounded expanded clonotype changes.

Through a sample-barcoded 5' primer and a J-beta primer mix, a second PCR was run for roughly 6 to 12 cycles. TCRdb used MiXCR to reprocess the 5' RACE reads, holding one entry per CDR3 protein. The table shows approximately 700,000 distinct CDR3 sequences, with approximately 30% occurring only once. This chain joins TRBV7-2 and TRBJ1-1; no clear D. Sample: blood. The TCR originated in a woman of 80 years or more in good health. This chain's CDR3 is CASSLGGMAEAFF. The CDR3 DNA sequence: TGTGCCAGCAGCTTAGGGGGAATGGCTGAAGCTTTCTTT.